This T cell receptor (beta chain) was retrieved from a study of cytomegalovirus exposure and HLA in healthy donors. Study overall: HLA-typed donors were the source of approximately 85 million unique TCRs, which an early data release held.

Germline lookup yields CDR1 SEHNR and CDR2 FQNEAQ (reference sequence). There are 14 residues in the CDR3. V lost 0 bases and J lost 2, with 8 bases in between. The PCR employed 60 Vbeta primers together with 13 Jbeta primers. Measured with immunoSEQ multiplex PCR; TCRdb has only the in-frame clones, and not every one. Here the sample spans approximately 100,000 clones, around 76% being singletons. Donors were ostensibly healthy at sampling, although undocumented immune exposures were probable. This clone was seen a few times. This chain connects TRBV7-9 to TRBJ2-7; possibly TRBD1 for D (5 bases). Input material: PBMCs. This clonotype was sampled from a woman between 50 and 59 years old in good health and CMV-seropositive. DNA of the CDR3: TGTGCCAGCAGCTTAGCGGGCAGGGCCTACGAGCAGTACTTC. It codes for CASSLAGRAYEQYF.